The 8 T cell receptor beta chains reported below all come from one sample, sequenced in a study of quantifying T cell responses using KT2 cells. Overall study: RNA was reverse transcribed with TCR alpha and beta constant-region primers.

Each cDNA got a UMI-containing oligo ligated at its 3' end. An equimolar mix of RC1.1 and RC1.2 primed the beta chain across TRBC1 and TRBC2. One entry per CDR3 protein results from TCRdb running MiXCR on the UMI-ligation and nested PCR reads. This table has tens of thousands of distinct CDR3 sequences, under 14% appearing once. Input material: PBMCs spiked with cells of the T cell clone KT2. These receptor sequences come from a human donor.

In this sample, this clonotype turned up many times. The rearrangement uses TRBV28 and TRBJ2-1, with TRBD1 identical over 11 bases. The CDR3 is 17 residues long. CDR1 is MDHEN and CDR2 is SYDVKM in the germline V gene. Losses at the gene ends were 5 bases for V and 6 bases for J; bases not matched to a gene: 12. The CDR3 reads CASSPWTGGVSGNEQFF. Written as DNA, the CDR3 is TGTGCCAGCAGTCCCTGGACAGGGGGCGTAAGTGGCAATGAGCAGTTCTTC.

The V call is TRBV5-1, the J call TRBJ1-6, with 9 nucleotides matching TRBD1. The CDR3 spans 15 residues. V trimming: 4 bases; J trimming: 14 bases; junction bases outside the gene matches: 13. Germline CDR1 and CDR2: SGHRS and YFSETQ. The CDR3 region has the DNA TGCGCCAGCAGCCCCCAACCGGGACAGGGCGAGGCCCTCCACTTT. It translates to CASSPQPGQGEALHF. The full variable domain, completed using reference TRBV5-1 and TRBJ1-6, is KAGVTQTPRYLIKTRGQQVTLSCSPISGHRSVSWYQQTPGQGLQFLFEYFSETQRNKGNFPGRFSGRQFSNSRSEMNVSTLELGDSALYLCASSPQPGQGEALHFGNGTRLTVT.

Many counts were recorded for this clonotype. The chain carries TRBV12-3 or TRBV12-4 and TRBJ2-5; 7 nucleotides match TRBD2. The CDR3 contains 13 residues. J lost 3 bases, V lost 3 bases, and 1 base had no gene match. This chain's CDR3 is CASSLGGEETQYF. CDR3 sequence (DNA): TGTGCCAGCAGTTTGGGGGGGGAAGAGACCCAGTACTTC.

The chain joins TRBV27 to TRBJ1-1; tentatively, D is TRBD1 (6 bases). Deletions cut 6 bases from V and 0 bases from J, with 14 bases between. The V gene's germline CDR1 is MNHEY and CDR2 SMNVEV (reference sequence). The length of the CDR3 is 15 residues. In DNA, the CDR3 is TGTGCCAGCAGGGTATCCGACAGGCTGAACACTGAAGCTTTCTTT. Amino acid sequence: CASRVSDRLNTEAFF.

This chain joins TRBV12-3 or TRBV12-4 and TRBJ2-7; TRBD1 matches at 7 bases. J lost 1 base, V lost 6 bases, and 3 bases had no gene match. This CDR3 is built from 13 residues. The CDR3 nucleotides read TGTGCCAGCAGACACAGGGGATCCTACGAGCAGTACTTC. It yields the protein CASRHRGSYEQYF.

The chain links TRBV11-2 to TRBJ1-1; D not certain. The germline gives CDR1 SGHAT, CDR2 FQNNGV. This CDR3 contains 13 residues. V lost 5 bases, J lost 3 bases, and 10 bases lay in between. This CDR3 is CASSPDRDTEAFF. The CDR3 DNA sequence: TGTGCCAGCAGCCCGGACCGTGACACTGAAGCTTTCTTT.

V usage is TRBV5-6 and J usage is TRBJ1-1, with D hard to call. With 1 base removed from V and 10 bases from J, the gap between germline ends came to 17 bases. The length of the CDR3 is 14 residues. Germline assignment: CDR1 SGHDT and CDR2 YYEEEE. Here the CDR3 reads CASSLHQLLHGAFF. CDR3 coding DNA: TGTGCCAGCAGCTTGCACCAGCTTTTGCATGGAGCTTTCTTT.

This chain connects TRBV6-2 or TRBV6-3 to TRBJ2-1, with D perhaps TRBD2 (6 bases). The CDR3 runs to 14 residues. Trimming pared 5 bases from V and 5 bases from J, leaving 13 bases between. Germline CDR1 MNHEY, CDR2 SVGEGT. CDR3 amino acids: CASSQPSVHNEQFF. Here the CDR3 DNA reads TGTGCCAGCAGTCAGCCTAGCGTACACAATGAGCAGTTCTTC.